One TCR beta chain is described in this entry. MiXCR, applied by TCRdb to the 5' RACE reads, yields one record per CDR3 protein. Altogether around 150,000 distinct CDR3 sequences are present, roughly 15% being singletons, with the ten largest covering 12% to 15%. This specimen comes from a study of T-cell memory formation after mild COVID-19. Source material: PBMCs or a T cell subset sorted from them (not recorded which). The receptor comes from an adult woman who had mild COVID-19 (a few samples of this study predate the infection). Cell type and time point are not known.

CDR3 coding DNA: TGTGCCAGCAGCTTCCAAATTATCAGGGGGGAGCTGTTTTTT. Its protein product is CASSFQIIRGELFF. The J gene is TRBJ2-2, the V gene TRBV7-2, with no clear D. The V gene's germline CDR1 is SGHTA and CDR2 FQGNSA. The CDR3 length is 14 residues. With 3 bases removed from V and 8 bases from J, the gap between germline ends came to 13 bases.